The rows below give T cell receptor beta chains drawn from one sample of a study of OX40 agonist ivuxolimab in advanced cancers. Clones were read by immunoSEQ multiplex PCR, and TCRdb kept only the in-frame ones, dropping some. The repertoire holds some 83,000 clones, with approximately 89% as singletons. The sample in question was CD4+ or CD8+ T cells sorted from blood, obtained in a trial of the OX40 agonist ivuxolimab. The source of these receptors is an adult with an advanced solid tumor such as melanoma, head and neck, liver or kidney cancer. The CDR3 runs from the conserved cysteine through the conserved F or W. The order of the fields is CDR3 length, J gene, D gene, V gene, clone size, CDR3 protein, CDR3 DNA. D genes are given only for firm matches. A clone size is listed for some rows: how often the clone was seen (once, few, many), or a class if it is expanded.

length: 12; J: TRBJ2-3; D: NA; V: TRBV9; size: once; CDR3: CASSQVGTPAYF; DNA: TGTGCCAGCAGCCAAGTAGGGACCCCGGCGTATTTT
length: 19; J: TRBJ2-5; D: NA; V: TRBV18; size: NA; CDR3: CASSPPQVPGMKVRETQYF; DNA: TGTGCCAGCTCACCACCACAGGTACCGGGGATGAAGGTGAGGGAGACCCAGTACTTC
length: 17; J: TRBJ1-6; D: NA; V: TRBV4-3; size: once; CDR3: CASSPHPRGTTNSPLHF; DNA: TGCGCCAGCAGCCCCCACCCAAGAGGGACAACCAATTCACCCCTCCACTTT
length: 13; J: TRBJ2-1; D: TRBD2; V: TRBV28; size: NA; CDR3: CASKRGGLYEQFF; DNA: TGTGCCAGTAAGCGGGGGGGCCTCTATGAGCAGTTCTTC
length: 15; J: TRBJ1-3; D: NA; V: TRBV7-2; size: NA; CDR3: CASSPEGGSGNTIYF; DNA: TGTGCCAGCAGCCCCGAGGGGGGTTCTGGAAACACCATATATTTT
length: 15; J: TRBJ1-2; D: TRBD1; V: TRBV2; size: NA; CDR3: CASRRQGVPSYGYTF; DNA: TGTGCCAGCAGAAGACAGGGGGTCCCCTCCTATGGCTACACCTTC
length: 13; J: TRBJ2-7; D: NA; V: TRBV6-1; size: NA; CDR3: CASSLGTSGEQYF; DNA: TGTGCCAGCAGTTTGGGGACCTCTGGCGAGCAGTACTTC
length: 13; J: TRBJ1-1; D: NA; V: TRBV7-3; size: NA; CDR3: CASSLGPKRPAFF; DNA: TGTGCCAGCAGCTTAGGTCCAAAACGGCCCGCTTTCTTT
length: 14; J: TRBJ2-1; D: NA; V: TRBV21-1; size: NA; CDR3: CASREWGPGNEQFF; DNA: NA
length: 17; J: TRBJ1-1; D: TRBD1; V: TRBV27; size: NA; CDR3: CASSSSPGTGVNTEAFF; DNA: TGTGCCAGCAGTTCCTCCCCCGGGACAGGGGTAAACACTGAAGCTTTCTTT
length: 16; J: TRBJ2-5; D: NA; V: TRBV5-8; size: NA; CDR3: CASSLGTDLPGETQYF; DNA: TGTGCCAGCAGCTTGGGAACAGATCTTCCAGGGGAGACCCAGTACTTC
length: 16; J: TRBJ2-1; D: NA; V: TRBV10-1; size: once; CDR3: CASSSGSWAGHNEQFF; DNA: TGCGCCAGCAGCTCGGGATCTTGGGCAGGGCACAATGAGCAGTTCTTC